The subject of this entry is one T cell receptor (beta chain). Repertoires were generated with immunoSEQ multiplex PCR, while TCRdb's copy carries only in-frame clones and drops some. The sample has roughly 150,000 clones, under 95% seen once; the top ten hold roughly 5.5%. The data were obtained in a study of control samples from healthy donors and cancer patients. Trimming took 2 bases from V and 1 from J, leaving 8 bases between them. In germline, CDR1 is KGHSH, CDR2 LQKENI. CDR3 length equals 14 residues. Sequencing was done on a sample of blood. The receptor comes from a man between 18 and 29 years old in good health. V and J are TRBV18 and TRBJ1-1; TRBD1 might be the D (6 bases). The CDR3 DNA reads TGTGCCAGCTCACCAACAGGGAGGAACACTGAAGCTTTCTTT. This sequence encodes CASSPTGRNTEAFF.